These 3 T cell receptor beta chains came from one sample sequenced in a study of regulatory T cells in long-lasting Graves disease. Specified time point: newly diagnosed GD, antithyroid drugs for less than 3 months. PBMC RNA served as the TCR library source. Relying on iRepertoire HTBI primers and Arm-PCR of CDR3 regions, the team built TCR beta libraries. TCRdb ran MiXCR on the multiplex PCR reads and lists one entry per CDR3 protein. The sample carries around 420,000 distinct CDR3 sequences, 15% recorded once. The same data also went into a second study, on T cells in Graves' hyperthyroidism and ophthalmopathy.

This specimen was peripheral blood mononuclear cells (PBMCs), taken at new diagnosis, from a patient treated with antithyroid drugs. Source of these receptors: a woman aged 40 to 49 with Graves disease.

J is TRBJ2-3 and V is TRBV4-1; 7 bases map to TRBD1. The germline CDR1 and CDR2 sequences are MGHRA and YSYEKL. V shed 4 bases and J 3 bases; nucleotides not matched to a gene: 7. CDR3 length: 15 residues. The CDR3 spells CASSRPGQTTDTQYF. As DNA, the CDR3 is TGCGCCAGCAGCCGCCCGGGACAGACAACAGATACGCAGTATTTT.

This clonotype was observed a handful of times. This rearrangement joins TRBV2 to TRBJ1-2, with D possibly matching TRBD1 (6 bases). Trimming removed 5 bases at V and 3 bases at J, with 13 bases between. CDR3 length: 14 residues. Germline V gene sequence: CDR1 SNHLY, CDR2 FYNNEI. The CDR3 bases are TGTGCCAGCAGTCACGAAGGGGGGGACTATGGCTACACCTTC. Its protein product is CASSHEGGDYGYTF.

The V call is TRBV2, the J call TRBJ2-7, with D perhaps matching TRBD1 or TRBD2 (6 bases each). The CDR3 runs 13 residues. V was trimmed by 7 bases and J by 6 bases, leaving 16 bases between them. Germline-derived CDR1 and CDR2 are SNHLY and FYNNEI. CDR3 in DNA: TGTGCCAGCACCCAAGGGGGGACCGGCGAGCAGTACTTC. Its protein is CASTQGGTGEQYF.